These T cell receptor beta chains were read from a single sample in a study of tumor-infiltrating lymphocytes in primary liver carcinoma. One entry per CDR3 protein, called by TCRdb with MiXCR from the multiplex PCR reads. The sample carries roughly 32,000 distinct CDR3 sequences, 70% to 80% recorded once. Specimen: liver tumor tissue from sampling region 3. These receptors originate from a woman in her thirties with primary liver carcinoma and hepatitis B virus infection. The CDR3 runs from the conserved cysteine through the conserved F or W. Fields, in order: clone size, V gene, D gene, J gene, CDR3 protein, CDR3 DNA. A D gene is named only where the DNA matches it firmly. Some rows mark clone size as missing; the rest say once, few, many or name a class of expanded clone.

>.|TRBV11-2|TRBD2|TRBJ2-1
CASSLPSGSSYNEQFF
TGTGCCAGCAGCTTGCCGAGCGGGAGCTCCTACAATGAGCAGTTCTTC
>few|TRBV29-1|.|TRBJ2-1
CSALRDYNEHFF
TGCAGCGCCCTAAGAGACTACAATGAACATTTCTTC
>many|TRBV11-3|.|TRBJ2-3
CASRYTDTQYF
TGTGCCAGCAGATACACAGATACGCAGTATTTT
>.|TRBV24-1|TRBD2|TRBJ2-5
CATSGGTRVRGQETQYF
TGTGCCACCAGTGGAGGGACTAGAGTGAGAGGGCAAGAGACCCAGTACTTC
>.|TRBV7-9|.|TRBJ2-7
CDSSLTGLYF
TGTGATAGCAGCTTAACGGGGCTGTACTTC
>.|TRBV11-2|.|TRBJ2-1
CASGHRGTTNEQFF
TGTGCCAGCGGCCACCGAGGGACAACCAATGAGCAGTTTTTC
>.|TRBV13|TRBD1|TRBJ1-2
CASSPTTGGYGYTF
TGTGCCAGCAGCCCGACGACAGGGGGGTATGGCTACACCTTC
>many|TRBV10-3|TRBD1|TRBJ1-1
CAISESTGMLTEAFF
TGTGCCATCAGTGAGTCGACAGGGATGTTGACTGAAGCTTTCTTT
>.|TRBV4-3|.|TRBJ2-1
CASSQNVTGARDEQFF
TGCGCAAGCAGCCAAAACGTAACGGGAGCCAGAGATGAACAGTTCTTC
>.|TRBV11-2|TRBD1|TRBJ1-1
CASSALDRGRKSWSNTEAFF
TGTGCAAGCAGCGCTCTGGACAGGGGGCGCAAGAGCTGGAGTAACACTGAAGCTTTCTTT
>.|TRBV11-1|.|TRBJ2-2
CASRPNLDTGELFF
TGTGCCAGTAGACCGAACCTTGACACCGGGGAGCTGTTTTTT
>.|TRBV11-2|TRBD1|TRBJ2-5
CASNPPGQGVGKKTQYF
TGTGCCAGCAACCCCCCTGGACAGGGAGTTGGGAAAAAGACCCAGTATTTC
>.|TRBV5-4|.|TRBJ2-2
CASNPVDTHREPFF
TGTGCCAGCAACCCCGTCGACACTCATAGGGAGCCATTTTTT
>few|TRBV7-8|.|TRBJ2-3
CAGSLGAGGPGDTQYF
TGTGCCGGCAGCTTAGGAGCTGGTGGGCCTGGTGATACGCAGTATTTT
>few|TRBV28|.|TRBJ2-4
CAGSHRGGAKNIQYF
TGTGCCGGCAGCCATAGGGGGGGGGCCAAAAACATTCAGTACTTC
>.|TRBV12-3/TRBV12-4|.|TRBJ2-7
CASSLQGYYNEQYF
TGTGCCAGCAGTCTACAGGGTTACTACAACGAGCAGTACTTC
>.|TRBV11-3|.|TRBJ2-1
CASRLGPSNEQFF
TGTGCCAGCAGATTAGGACCCAGCAATGAGCAGTTCTTC
>.|TRBV28|.|TRBJ2-4
CASIGSAPRVQYF
TGTGCCAGCATTGGTTCGGCCCCACGTGTTCAGTACTTC
>many|TRBV11-2|.|TRBJ2-3
CASSPGLPTDTQYF
TGTGCCAGCAGCCCCGGACTACCCACAGATACGCAGTATTTT
>.|TRBV5-6|.|TRBJ2-2
CVSSLAPRVTGKLFF
TGTGTCAGCAGTTTGGCACCCAGAGTCACTGGGAAGCTGTTTTTT
>.|TRBV12-3/TRBV12-4|.|TRBJ2-5
CGSNTYPGNEETQYF
TGTGGCAGCAACACCTACCCCGGGAACGAAGAGACCCAGTACTTC
>.|TRBV5-6|.|TRBJ2-3
CATCLRADTQYF
TGTGCCACCTGCTTGAGGGCAGATACACAGTATTTT
>.|TRBV6-5|.|TRBJ2-1
CANSPGQPTYNEQFF
TGTGCCAACAGCCCCGGACAGCCGACCTACAATGAGCAGTTCTTC
>.|TRBV7-9|.|TRBJ2-1
CASSLERGGAPYNEQFF
TGTGCCAGCAGCTTAGAGAGGGGGGGGGCCCCCTACAATGAGCAATTCTTC
>.|TRBV4-1|TRBD1|TRBJ2-5
CASSRGPTGGWETQCF
TGCGCCAGCAGCCGAGGTCCCACAGGGGGCTGGGAGACCCAGTGCTTC
>.|TRBV11-3|TRBD2|TRBJ2-1
CVSSLGTSGKLEQLF
TGTGTCAGCAGCTTAGGAACTAGCGGGAAGCTTGAGCAACTCTTC
>medium-sized|TRBV11-3|TRBD2|TRBJ2-7
CASSLSGREHEQYF
TGTGCCAGCAGCTTAAGCGGGCGGGAGCACGAGCAGTACTTC
>few|TRBV5-4|.|TRBJ2-3
CASKSWGDTQYF
TGTGCCAGCAAAAGTTGGGGAGATACGCAGTATTTT
>.|TRBV11-2|.|TRBJ1-1
CGSGDLNTEAFF
TGTGGCAGCGGAGATCTGAACACTGAGGCTTTCTTT
>.|TRBV11-2|.|TRBJ2-7
CASTTPGREAGGEQYF
TGTGCCAGCACGACTCCAGGGCGGGAGGCAGGGGGGGAGCAGTACTTC
>.|TRBV20-1|.|TRBJ2-1
CSAKVSGARSNNEQFF
TGCAGTGCTAAAGTATCGGGAGCGAGATCCAACAATGAGCAGTTCTTC
>many|TRBV5-4|.|TRBJ2-1
CASSLVGLVSYNGQFF
TGTGCCAGCAGCTTGGTCGGCCTAGTGTCCTACAATGGGCAGTTCTTC
>.|TRBV6-6|TRBD1|TRBJ1-5
CASRGTKQGLNQRQHF
TGTGCCAGCAGGGGCACCAAACAGGGGCTGAATCAGCGCCAACATTTT
>.|TRBV30|.|TRBJ2-1
CAWGHGALGPDQYNEQFF
TGTGCCTGGGGCCACGGCGCACTAGGGCCTGACCAATACAATGAGCAGTTCTTC
>.|TRBV12-3/TRBV12-4|TRBD2|TRBJ2-1
CASGLSGTSGLEQFF
TGTGCCAGCGGCCTGTCCGGGACTAGCGGACTTGAACAATTCTTC
>many|TRBV11-2|TRBD2|TRBJ2-3
CASSLDLSRLAGEGIDTQYF
TGTGCCAGCAGCTTAGATCTAAGTAGGTTAGCGGGAGAAGGGATAGATACGCAGTATTTT
>.|TRBV5-1|.|TRBJ1-1
CASGLQGPGNTETFF
TGCGCCAGCGGCTTACAGGGCCCCGGGAACACTGAAACTTTCTTT
>.|TRBV12-3/TRBV12-4|TRBD1|TRBJ1-1
CTSNFGDRAFEAFF
TGTACCAGCAATTTTGGCGACAGGGCTTTTGAAGCTTTCTTT
>once|TRBV11-2|.|TRBJ2-7
CAIGSPGSGTYEQYF
TGTGCCATCGGCTCTCCTGGGTCGGGTACCTACGAGCAGTACTTC
>.|TRBV28|TRBD2|TRBJ2-1
CASFSAQSGRYEQFF
TGTGCCAGCTTTTCAGCTCAAAGCGGGAGATATGAGCAGTTCTTC
>.|TRBV7-9|TRBD1|TRBJ1-1
CASSPDRLNSEAFF
TGTGCCAGCAGTCCGGACAGGTTGAACAGTGAAGCTTTCTTT
>.|TRBV11-2|.|TRBJ2-3
CASSHRGGGSLTVTQYF
TGTGCTAGCAGCCATCGAGGGGGCGGGAGCCTCACAGTTACGCAGTATTTT
>.|TRBV6-1|TRBD1|TRBJ1-4
CASSDRQGGEKLFF
TGTGCCAGCAGTGACCGACAGGGCGGGGAAAAACTGTTTTTT
>many|TRBV11-2|TRBD2|TRBJ2-1
CASTPSGAYNEQFF
TGTGCCAGCACCCCCAGCGGGGCCTACAATGAGCAGTTCTTC
>.|TRBV28|.|TRBJ1-1
CAVSIRVEAFF
TGTGCCGTCAGTATAAGGGTTGAAGCTTTCTTT
>many|TRBV9|TRBD2|TRBJ2-3
CASSVSSSGRPPVDTQYF
TGTGCCAGCAGCGTCTCATCTAGCGGGAGGCCTCCCGTAGATACGCAGTATTTT
>.|TRBV4-2|TRBD1|TRBJ2-7
CASSPSGDRRTYEQYF
TGTGCCAGCAGTCCATCCGGGGACAGGAGGACCTACGAGCAGTATTTC
>.|TRBV11-2|TRBD2|TRBJ2-1
CASSTSLAGGYNGQFF
TGCGCCAGCAGCACCTCTCTAGCGGGAGGATACAATGGACAGTTCTTC
>.|TRBV11-2|.|TRBJ2-3
CAIGHRGNGSLTDTQYF
TGTGCCATCGGCCATCGAGGGAACGGGAGCCTCACAGATACGCAGTATTTT
>many|TRBV6-5|.|TRBJ1-1
CASSRDINTEAFF
TGTGCCAGCAGCCGGGACATCAACACTGAAGCTTTCTTT
>.|TRBV28|.|TRBJ2-1
CASSSPLGISSYNEQFF
TGTGCCAGCAGTTCACCGTTGGGGATCAGCTCCTACAACGAGCAGTTCTTC
>.|TRBV12-3/TRBV12-4|.|TRBJ2-1
CASSLGGLLLNDEQFF
TGTGCCAGTAGTTTAGGAGGGCTACTATTAAACGATGAGCAGTTCTTC
>.|TRBV11-1|.|TRBJ2-7
CASSLGYLHDQYF
TGTGCCAGCAGTTTAGGATACCTCCATGATCAGTACTTC
>.|TRBV11-2|.|TRBJ2-5
CASSPPQQGVGKEAQYF
TGTGCCAGCAGCCCCCCTCAACAGGGAGTTGGGAAAGAGGCCCAGTACTTC
>.|TRBV11-3|.|TRBJ2-1
CASSLHESNEQFF
TGTGCCAGTAGCTTACACGAGAGCAATGAGCAGTTCTTC
>.|TRBV5-6|TRBD1|TRBJ2-1
CTSSLTGQGSYNEQFF
TGTACCAGTAGCTTGACGGGACAGGGCTCCTACAATGAGCAGTTCTTC
>.|TRBV6-1|TRBD1|TRBJ1-1
CAISVDRGYSEALF
TGTGCCATCAGTGTTGACAGGGGGTACTCTGAAGCTCTCTTT
>once|TRBV10-3|.|TRBJ2-7
CVISDPDRDYEQYF
TGTGTTATCAGTGACCCCGACCGAGACTACGAGCAGTACTTC